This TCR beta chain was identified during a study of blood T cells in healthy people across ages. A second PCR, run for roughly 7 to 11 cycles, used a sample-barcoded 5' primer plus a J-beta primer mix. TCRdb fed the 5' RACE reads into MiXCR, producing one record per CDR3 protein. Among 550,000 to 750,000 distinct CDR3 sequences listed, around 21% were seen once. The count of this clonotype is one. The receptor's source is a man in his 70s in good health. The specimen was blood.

Here the CDR3 DNA reads TGTGCCAGCAGAGCCGGGACACCCAACTATGGCTACACCTTC. Translated, it gives CASRAGTPNYGYTF. The chain combines TRBV6-5 with TRBJ1-2, with D possibly TRBD1 on 6 matching bases. The V and J ends lost 6 bases and 2 bases respectively, with 13 bases between them. CDR3 length equals 14 residues. The germline CDR1 and CDR2 sequences are MNHEY and SVGAGI.